Included here is one T cell receptor (beta chain) sequence, with context. The source of the sample is a study of blood T cell repertoires in COVID-19. Sequenced by immunoSEQ multiplex PCR; TCRdb stores in-frame clones only, minus some. The repertoire includes some 80,000 clones, roughly 84% of them detected once, and about 10% sits in the top ten. The CDR3 has 13 amino acids. The germline V and J ends were trimmed by 0 bases and 9 bases, with 10 bases remaining between them. Germline values: CDR1 SGHNT, CDR2 YYREEE (reference sequence). This receptor was identified in a human donor in a cohort sampled during active COVID-19. Source material: peripheral blood. V and J are TRBV5-4 and TRBJ1-5; D unclear. The CDR3 nucleotides read TGTGCCAGCAGCTTGGACGGGAAGGGGCCCCAGCATTTT. This sequence encodes CASSLDGKGPQHF. Full variable domain (remainder filled in from reference TRBV5-4 and TRBJ1-5): ETGVTQSPTHLIKTRGQQVTLRCSSQSGHNTVSWYQQALGQGPQFIFQYYREEENGRGNFPPRFSGLQFPNYSSELNVNALELDDSALYLCASSLDGKGPQHFGDGTRLSIL.